This paragraph covers one TCR beta chain sequence. These data belong to a study of blood T cell repertoires in COVID-19. On the study more broadly: Some COVID-19 samples were acute and others convalescent; all came from the United States, Italy and Spain. PBMCs, B-cell-depleted T cells, or T cells provided the cDNA or gDNA that made up the material.

The method was immunoSEQ multiplex PCR; TCRdb's version includes in-frame clones alone and lacks a portion of them. This table holds just over 300,000 clones, 90% found once. The germline V gene encodes CDR1 MDHEN and CDR2 SYDVKM. CDR3 length: 13 amino acids. Between the trimmed V and J ends, which lost 7 bases and 10 bases, there was a span of 17 bases. The chain employs TRBV28 and TRBJ2-1; D is possibly TRBD2 (6 bases). This TCR derives from a woman between 18 and 29 years old with acute COVID-19. Material for sequencing was PBMCs or T cells enriched from blood (not recorded which). CDR3 DNA: TGTGCCAGCAAACTAGCAATTAGTAAGGAGCAGTTCTTC. Encoded protein: CASKLAISKEQFF.